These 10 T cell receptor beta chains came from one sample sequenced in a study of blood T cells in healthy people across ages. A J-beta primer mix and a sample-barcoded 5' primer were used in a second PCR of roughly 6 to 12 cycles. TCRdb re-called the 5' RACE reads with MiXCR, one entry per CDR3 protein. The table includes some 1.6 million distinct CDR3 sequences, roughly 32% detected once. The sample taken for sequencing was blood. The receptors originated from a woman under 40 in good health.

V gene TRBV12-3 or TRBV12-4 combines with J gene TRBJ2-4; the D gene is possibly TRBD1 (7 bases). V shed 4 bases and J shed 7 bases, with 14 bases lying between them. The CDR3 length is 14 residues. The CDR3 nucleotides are TGTGCCAGCAGTTCCGGAGGGGGCGGGAACATTCAGTACTTC. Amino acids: CASSSGGGGNIQYF.

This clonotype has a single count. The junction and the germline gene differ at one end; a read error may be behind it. The CDR3 here is CASSLSGSQETRYF. In DNA form, the CDR3 reads TGTGCCAGCAGCTTATCCGGCAGCCAAGAGACCCGGTACTTC. V gene TRBV7-9 combines with J gene TRBJ2-5; D unresolved. The CDR3 spans 14 residues. Per the germline V gene, CDR1 is SEHNR and CDR2 is FQNEAQ (reference sequence).

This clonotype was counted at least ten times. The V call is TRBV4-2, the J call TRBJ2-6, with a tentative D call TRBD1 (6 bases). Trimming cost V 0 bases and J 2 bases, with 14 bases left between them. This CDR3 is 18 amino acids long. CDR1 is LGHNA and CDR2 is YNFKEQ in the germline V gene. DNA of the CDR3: TGTGCCAGCAGCCAAGATAGGACAGCGACGGCTGGGGCCAACGTCCTGACTTTC. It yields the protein CASSQDRTATAGANVLTF.

CDR3 DNA: TGTGCCAGCAGCCCCCCCGCCGGGGACCAGCCCCAGCATTTT. Translated: CASSPPAGDQPQHF. J is TRBJ1-5 and V is TRBV5-5, with a weak D call TRBD1 (5 bases). The V gene lost 4 bases and the J gene lost 7 bases, with 15 bases spanning the gap. CDR1 is SGHKS, CDR2 YYEKEE, per germline (reference sequence). This CDR3 region has 14 residues. The variable domain in full, with the rest retrieved from reference TRBV5-5 and TRBJ1-5, is DAGVTQSPTHLIKTRGQQVTLRCSPISGHKSVSWYQQVLGQGPQFIFQYYEKEERGRGNFPDRFSARQFPNYSSELNVNALLLGDSALYLCASSPPAGDQPQHFGDGTRLSIL.

The CDR3, as DNA: TGTGCCAGCAGCGCCACTAGCGGGGGGCAAGAGACCCAGTACTTC. Amino acid sequence: CASSATSGGQETQYF. The chain carries TRBV2 and TRBJ2-5; 12 bases line up with TRBD2. The CDR3 totals 15 residues. With V trimmed by 6 bases and J by 2 bases, 4 bases remained unmatched. Germline CDR1 SNHLY, CDR2 FYNNEI.

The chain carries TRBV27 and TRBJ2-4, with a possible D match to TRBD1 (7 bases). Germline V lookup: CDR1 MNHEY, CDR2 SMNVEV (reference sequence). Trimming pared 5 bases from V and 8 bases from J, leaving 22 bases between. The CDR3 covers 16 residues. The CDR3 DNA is TGTGCCAGCAGTCCCTTCCCGGCGGGGCAGGGGGACATTCAGTACTTC. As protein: CASSPFPAGQGDIQYF.

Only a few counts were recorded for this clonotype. CDR3: CASSLGVTGLIFYEQYF. The DNA of the CDR3 is TGTGCCAGCAGCTTAGGGGTCACAGGGCTGATTTTCTACGAGCAGTACTTC. The V gene is TRBV7-2, the J gene TRBJ2-7, with D perhaps TRBD1 (6 bases). The V gene's germline CDR1 is SGHTA and CDR2 FQGNSA. V lost 1 base, J lost 3 bases, and 19 bases lay in between. The CDR3 extends over 17 amino acids.

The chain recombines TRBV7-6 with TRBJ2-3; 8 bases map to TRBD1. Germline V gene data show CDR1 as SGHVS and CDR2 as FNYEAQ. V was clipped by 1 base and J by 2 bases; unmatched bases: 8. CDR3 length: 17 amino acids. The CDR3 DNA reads TGTGCCAGCAGCTTAGTGTCCGGGACAGGAATCACAGATACGCAGTATTTT. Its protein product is CASSLVSGTGITDTQYF.

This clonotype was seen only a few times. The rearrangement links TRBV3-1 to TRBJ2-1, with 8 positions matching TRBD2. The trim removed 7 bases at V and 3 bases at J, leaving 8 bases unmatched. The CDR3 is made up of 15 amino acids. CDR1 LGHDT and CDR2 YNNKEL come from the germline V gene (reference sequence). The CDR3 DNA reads TGTGCCAGCACCCCAAGACTAGCGTACTACAATGAGCAGTTCTTC. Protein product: CASTPRLAYYNEQFF.

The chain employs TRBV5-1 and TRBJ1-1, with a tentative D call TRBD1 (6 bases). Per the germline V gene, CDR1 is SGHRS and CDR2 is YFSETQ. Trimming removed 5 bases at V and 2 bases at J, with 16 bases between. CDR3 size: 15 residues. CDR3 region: CASREPGQPNTEAFF. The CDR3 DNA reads TGCGCCAGCAGGGAACCGGGACAACCTAACACTGAAGCTTTCTTT.